The 26 T cell receptor beta chains given below trace back to one sample, sequenced in a study of blood T cell repertoires in COVID-19. TCRdb keeps only in-frame clones here, not all; method: immunoSEQ multiplex PCR. Of some 250,000 clones listed, more than 75% are singletons. The source material was peripheral blood. The source of these receptors is an older woman with COVID-19, enrolled during active disease.

The chain uses TRBV5-3 and TRBJ1-2; the match to TRBD1 covers 10 bases. TRBV5-3 is given ORF status, its function remaining uncertain. Losses at the gene ends were 7 bases for V and 2 bases for J; bases not matched to a gene: 11. The CDR3 contains 16 residues. The CDR3 loop is CARARRGQGLNYGYTF. The DNA of the CDR3 is TGTGCCAGAGCGCGCCGGGGACAGGGGCTGAACTATGGCTACACCTTC.

This clone has just one count. The V and J genes are TRBV2 and TRBJ2-2, with 9 nucleotides matching TRBD2. V trimming: 6 bases; J trimming: 5 bases; junction bases outside the gene matches: 7. This CDR3 contains 15 residues. Looked up from germline, CDR1 is SNHLY and CDR2 is FYNNEI. CDR3 in DNA: TGTGCCAGCAGGCGAGGCGGGAGGGGAACCGGGGAGCTGTTTTTT. Translation gives CASRRGGRGTGELFF. Full variable domain (rest looked up from reference TRBV2 and TRBJ2-2): EPEVTQTPSHQVTQMGQEVILRCVPISNHLYFYWYRQILGQKVEFLVSFYNNEISEKSEIFDDQFSVERPDGSNFTLKIRSTKLEDSAMYFCASRRGGRGTGELFFGEGSRLTVL.

This rearrangement joins TRBV7-2 to TRBJ1-1; TRBD1 matches at 9 bases. The trim removed 0 bases at V and 1 base at J, leaving 3 bases unmatched. Germline loops: CDR1 SGHTA, CDR2 FQGNSA. The CDR3 is 16 amino acids. As DNA, the CDR3 is TGTGCCAGCAGCTTAGCGGGACAGGGAGGGAACACTGAAGCTTTCTTT. It is translated as CASSLAGQGGNTEAFF. Full variable domain (outside the CDR3, taken from reference TRBV7-2 and TRBJ1-1): GAGVSQSPSNKVTEKGKDVELRCDPISGHTALYWYRQSLGQGLEFLIYFQGNSAPDKSGLPSDRFSAERTGGSVSTLTIQRTQQEDSAVYLCASSLAGQGGNTEAFFGQGTRLTVV.

The gene calls are TRBV28 and TRBJ1-4; D unresolved. This CDR3 contains 15 residues. Per germline, CDR1 MDHEN and CDR2 SYDVKM. The V end was cut by 7 bases, the J end by 8 bases, with 20 bases between. The CDR3 sequence: CASTNQFTGGEKLFF. In nucleotides, the CDR3 is TGTGCCAGCACCAATCAATTTACGGGAGGAGAAAAACTGTTTTTT.

The chain employs TRBV30 and TRBJ2-5, with D possibly TRBD2 on 6 matching bases. The V gene lost 3 bases and the J gene lost 5 bases, with 16 bases spanning the gap. The CDR3 is 14 residues long. The germline CDR1 and CDR2 sequences are GTSNPN and SVGIG (reference sequence). The CDR3 loop reads CAWRAGPMEETQYF. CDR3 in DNA: TGTGCCTGGAGGGCGGGGCCGATGGAGGAGACCCAGTACTTC.

The CDR3 reads CASRSGWGQGMNTEAFF. In DNA, the CDR3 is TGTGCCAGCAGATCGGGTTGGGGACAGGGGATGAACACTGAAGCTTTCTTT. The chain joins TRBV13 to TRBJ1-1; TRBD1 matches at 10 bases. Germline V gene sequence: CDR1 PRHDT, CDR2 FYEKMQ (reference sequence). The CDR3 runs to 17 residues. The trim removed 6 bases at V and 0 bases at J, leaving 10 bases unmatched.

The J gene is TRBJ1-1, the V gene TRBV5-1; D is unclear. CDR3 length equals 13 residues. V dropped 3 bases and J dropped 0 bases, with 6 bases sitting between them. Germline V lookup: CDR1 SGHRS, CDR2 YFSETQ. CDR3 residues: CASSSGMNTEAFF. CDR3 DNA: TGCGCCAGCAGCTCCGGGATGAACACTGAAGCTTTCTTT.

The chain combines TRBV6-4 with TRBJ1-6; D unclear. The CDR3 is 14 amino acids. Germline V lookup: CDR1 MRHNA, CDR2 SNTAGT. V lost 5 bases and J 3 bases, leaving 8 bases between the germline ends. The CDR3 loop is CASSRELYNSPLHF. The CDR3 DNA sequence: TGTGCCAGCAGTCGGGAACTCTATAATTCACCCCTCCACTTT.

This sequence joins TRBV10-1 and TRBJ1-6; D ambiguous. The V gene lost 0 bases and the J gene lost 9 bases, with 6 bases spanning the gap. The CDR3 totals 13 residues. CDR1 WNHNN and CDR2 SYGVQD come from the germline V gene (reference sequence). The CDR3 nucleotides read TGCGCCAGCAGTGAGTCGCGGGCTTCACCCCTCCACTTT. This encodes CASSESRASPLHF.

V gene TRBV4-2 combines with J gene TRBJ2-1; D is ambiguous. Per the germline V gene, CDR1 is LGHNA and CDR2 is YNFKEQ. V was shortened by 1 base and J by 8 bases, with 12 bases between the two germline ends. The CDR3 totals 14 residues. The CDR3: CASSQAPVHDEQFF. CDR3 DNA: TGTGCCAGCAGCCAAGCCCCAGTTCACGATGAGCAGTTCTTC.

The chain uses TRBV30 and TRBJ1-5, with D possibly matching TRBD1 (5 bases). The V end lost 2 bases, the J end lost 3 bases, and 11 bases lay between the germline ends. This CDR3 has 14 amino acids. CDR1 is GTSNPN and CDR2 is SVGIG in the germline V gene (reference sequence). DNA of the CDR3: TGTGCCTGGAGTACCACAGGTCCCAATCAGCCCCAGCATTTT. It specifies CAWSTTGPNQPQHF.

The chain employs TRBV24-1 and TRBJ2-5, with 9 bases lining up with TRBD1. After removal of 7 bases from V and 5 bases from J, the junction contained 10 bases not matched to a gene. Germline lookup yields CDR1 KGHDR and CDR2 SFDVKD. The CDR3 loop spans 15 amino acids. The CDR3 loop is CATSDPGTGLETQYF. Written as DNA, the CDR3 is TGTGCCACCAGCGACCCCGGGACAGGGTTGGAGACCCAGTACTTC.

The rearrangement joins TRBV10-2 to TRBJ1-3; 7 bases are shared with TRBD1. Trimming cost V 6 bases and J 4 bases; bases outside gene matches: 12. The CDR3 spans 16 residues. Germline CDR1 and CDR2: WSHSY and SAAADI. The CDR3 region is CASRATGTAEGNTIYF. For the CDR3, the DNA is TGCGCCAGCAGGGCGACCGGGACAGCTGAGGGAAACACCATATATTTT.

The rearrangement joins TRBV11-2 to TRBJ2-7, with a tentative D call TRBD2 (7 bases). The CDR3 is 16 residues long. Trimming removed 6 bases at V and 0 bases at J, with 18 bases between. Germline loops: CDR1 SGHAT, CDR2 FQNNGV. The CDR3 reads CASSPGPGGNSYEQYF. The CDR3 DNA reads as TGTGCCAGCAGTCCTGGCCCGGGGGGCAACTCCTACGAGCAGTACTTC.

This clone has just one count. J is TRBJ2-6 and V is TRBV30; perhaps TRBD1 as D (5 bases). V lost 7 bases to trimming and J lost 0 bases, with 10 bases between them. CDR1 is GTSNPN and CDR2 is SVGIG in the germline V gene (reference sequence). CDR3 length: 14 amino acids. The CDR3 bases are TGTGCCTCCGGGCAGGGCTCTGGGGCCAACGTCCTGACTTTC. Residues: CASGQGSGANVLTF.

V usage is TRBV6-2 or TRBV6-3 and J usage is TRBJ1-1, with D unresolved. Trimming took off 4 bases at V and 1 base at J, with 16 bases between the two ends. The germline CDR1 and CDR2 sequences are MNHEY and SVGEGT. CDR3 length: 16 residues. CDR3 nucleotide sequence: TGTGCCAGCAGTTCCGCTGCCTACTTTTCGAACACTGAAGCTTTCTTT. This gives the protein CASSSAAYFSNTEAFF.

In nucleotides, the CDR3 is TGTGCCAGCATCCCGACAGGGTCGACTCAGCCCCAGCATTTT. Its translation: CASIPTGSTQPQHF. The gene calls are TRBV6-2 or TRBV6-3 and TRBJ1-5; TRBD1 agrees at 7 bases. Germline assignment: CDR1 MNHEY and CDR2 SVGEGT. The CDR3 extends over 14 amino acids. V lost 7 bases to trimming and J lost 6 bases; unmatched junction nucleotides: 9.

This chain joins TRBV7-2 and TRBJ1-2, with no clear D. With 5 bases removed from V and 4 bases from J, the gap between germline ends came to 8 bases. CDR3 length equals 12 residues. Germline CDR1 is SGHTA and CDR2 is FQGNSA. The CDR3 coding sequence is TGTGCCAGCAGCCCTGCGATCTATGGCTACACCTTC. The encoded protein is CASSPAIYGYTF.

Concerning this clone: Other nucleotide sequences from this sample produce the same CDR3. The chain joins TRBV10-3 to TRBJ1-4; TRBD1 is a possible D gene (5 bases). V lost 6 bases and J lost 5, with 16 bases in between. The germline gives CDR1 ENHRY, CDR2 SYGVKD. This CDR3 comprises 15 residues. For the CDR3, the DNA is TGTGCCATCAGCGGACAAGGGCGAGAGAATGAAAAACTGTTTTTT. Its translation: CAISGQGRENEKLFF.

The V call is TRBV3-1 (or the pseudogene TRBV3-2), the J call TRBJ1-2; tentatively, D is TRBD1 (5 bases). Looked up from germline, CDR1 is LGHDT and CDR2 is YNNKEL (reference sequence). Trimming stripped 4 bases from V and 4 bases from J, with 10 bases between. This CDR3 region has 13 residues. The CDR3 coding sequence is TGTGCCAGCAGCCCGGGGGGGGTCTATGGCTACACCTTC. It specifies CASSPGGVYGYTF.

The gene calls are TRBV10-1 and TRBJ2-1, with D perhaps TRBD2 (7 bases). The CDR3 is 15 residues long. Germline CDR1 WNHNN, CDR2 SYGVQD (reference sequence). The V end lost 5 bases, the J end lost 10 bases, and 21 bases lay between the germline ends. The CDR3 sequence: CASSPSQGGGDEQFF. The CDR3 DNA reads as TGCGCCAGCAGTCCTTCACAGGGTGGGGGGGACGAGCAGTTCTTC.

J is TRBJ2-7 and V is TRBV5-6; 7 positions agree with TRBD2. Per the germline V gene, CDR1 is SGHDT and CDR2 is YYEEEE. After removal of 4 bases from V and 5 bases from J, the junction contained 9 bases not matched to a gene. The CDR3 loop spans 14 amino acids. CDR3 sequence (DNA): TGTGCCAGCAGCCCGGGGGTAGGGAGGGACGAGCAGTACTTC. This encodes CASSPGVGRDEQYF.

The rearrangement links TRBV10-2 to TRBJ2-7, with TRBD1 as a possible D gene (6 bases). Germline loops: CDR1 WSHSY, CDR2 SAAADI. With 5 bases removed from V and 5 bases from J, the gap between germline ends came to 10 bases. This CDR3 region has 12 residues. The CDR3 loop is CASSRTVDEQYF. The DNA for the CDR3 is TGCGCCAGCAGTCGGACAGTAGACGAGCAGTACTTC.

The V gene is TRBV18, the J gene TRBJ1-6; the match to TRBD1 covers 9 bases. V trimming: 4 bases; J trimming: 10 bases; junction bases outside the gene matches: 2. The CDR3 consists of 13 residues. In germline, CDR1 is KGHSH, CDR2 LQKENI. CDR3 DNA: TGTGCCAGCTCACGGGACAGGGACTCACCCCTCCACTTT. Encoded protein: CASSRDRDSPLHF.

The rearrangement links TRBV5-4 to TRBJ1-2; possibly TRBD1 for D (6 bases). V was cut by 4 bases and J by 0 bases, with 10 bases left in between. The germline CDR1 and CDR2 sequences are SGHNT and YYREEE (reference sequence). CDR3 length: 14 residues. The CDR3 loop is CASSVRTANYGYTF. CDR3 DNA sequence: TGTGCCAGCAGCGTGAGGACAGCTAACTATGGCTACACCTTC.

The gene calls are TRBV6-4 and TRBJ2-1; D is uncertain. Germline-derived CDR1 and CDR2 are MRHNA and SNTAGT. The ends were cut back, 3 bases at V and 10 bases at J, with 13 bases in the middle. The CDR3 runs to 13 residues. The CDR3 DNA reads as TGTGCCAGCAGTGAGGGTCTAGTGAGCGAGCAGTTCTTC. Translating it yields CASSEGLVSEQFF.